Included here is one T cell receptor (beta chain) sequence, with context. Using immunoSEQ multiplex PCR, the repertoire was profiled, and TCRdb retains in-frame clones only, with some absent. The data contain 140,000 to 150,000 clones, roughly 80% of them seen just once; the ten biggest clones take up approximately 3.6%. The sample originates from a study of blood T cell repertoires in COVID-19. About the study: T cells, B-cell-depleted T cells, or PBMCs supplied cDNA or gDNA.

The receptor was derived from a man between 65 and 79 years old who had recovered from COVID-19. Material: peripheral blood.

In DNA form, the CDR3 reads TGTGCCAGCAGCTTAACTAGCGGGAGGGAGAATGAGCAGTTCTTC. Amino acids: CASSLTSGRENEQFF. The chain is built from TRBV7-2 and TRBJ2-1; 13 bases are a match to TRBD2. J lost 7 bases, V lost 2 bases, and 2 bases had no gene match. The CDR3 is 15 amino acids. Germline V gene sequence: CDR1 SGHTA, CDR2 FQGNSA.